Reported below is one TCR beta chain. Its specificity is not known. The sample comes from a study of cytomegalovirus exposure and HLA in healthy donors. Study-wide results and limits: Most TCRs appeared rarely, but some public TCRs recurred in many donors.

Assay used: immunoSEQ multiplex PCR; TCRdb lists only in-frame clones, some missing. The table records 200,000 to 250,000 clones, about nine tenths of them present only once. The germline V gene encodes CDR1 LNHNV and CDR2 YYDKDF (reference sequence). The ends lost 7 bases at V and 8 bases at J; junction bases unmatched: 7. This CDR3 has 13 amino acids. This rearrangement joins TRBV15 to TRBJ2-1, with 8 bases matching TRBD2. Sample: PBMCs. The clonotype comes from a woman under 30 in good health and CMV-seropositive. CDR3 nucleotides: TGTGCCACCAAGGGACTAGTCTTTGATGAGCAGTTCTTC. It is translated as CATKGLVFDEQFF.